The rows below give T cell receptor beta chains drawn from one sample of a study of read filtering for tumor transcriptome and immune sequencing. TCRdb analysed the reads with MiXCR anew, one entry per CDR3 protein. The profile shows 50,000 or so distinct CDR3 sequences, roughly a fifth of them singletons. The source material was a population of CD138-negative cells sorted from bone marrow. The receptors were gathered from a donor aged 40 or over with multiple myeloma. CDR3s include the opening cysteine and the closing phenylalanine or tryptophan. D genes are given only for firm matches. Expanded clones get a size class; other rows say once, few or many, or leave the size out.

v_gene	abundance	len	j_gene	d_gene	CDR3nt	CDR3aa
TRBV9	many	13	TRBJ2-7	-	TGTGCCAGCAGCCCCGGGCCCTGGTACGAGCAGTACTTC	CASSPGPWYEQYF
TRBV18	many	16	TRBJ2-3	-	TGTGCCAGCTCACCAGATTCGGCACCTAGCACAGATACGCAGTATTTT	CASSPDSAPSTDTQYF
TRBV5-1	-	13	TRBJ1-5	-	TGCGCCAGCAGCTTGTATAGCAATCAGCCCCAGCATTTT	CASSLYSNQPQHF
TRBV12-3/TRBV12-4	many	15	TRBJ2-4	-	TGTGCCAGCAGTTTACTGGGAACTGCCAAAAACATTCAGTACTTC	CASSLLGTAKNIQYF
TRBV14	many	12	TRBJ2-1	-	TGTGCCAGCAGCCTGATCCGGAATGAGCAGTTCTTC	CASSLIRNEQFF
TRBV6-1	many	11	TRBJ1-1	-	TGTGCCACATCAAGGAACACTGAAGCTTTCTTT	CATSRNTEAFF
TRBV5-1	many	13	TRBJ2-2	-	TGCGCCAGCAGCTCTCAGGGAGACGGGGAGCTGTTTTTT	CASSSQGDGELFF
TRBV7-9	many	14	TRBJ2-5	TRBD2	TGTGCCAGCAGCTCCGGACTAGCGCAAGAGACCCAGTACTTC	CASSSGLAQETQYF
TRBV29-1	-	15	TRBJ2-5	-	TGCAGCGTTGAAGATCCCCCAGGGAGCCAAGAGACCCAGTACTTC	CSVEDPPGSQETQYF
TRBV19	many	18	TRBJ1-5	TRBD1	TGTGCCAGTAGTACGTCAGGGGGAAGGATTAACAGCAATCAGCCCCAGCATTTT	CASSTSGGRINSNQPQHF
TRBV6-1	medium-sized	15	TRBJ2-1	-	TGTGCCAGCAGTGCGGGGGCGAGCTCCTACAATGAGCAGTTCTTC	CASSAGASSYNEQFF
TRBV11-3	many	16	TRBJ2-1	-	TGTGCCAGCAGCTTAGGCGTGGGTATAGGTTACAATGAGCAGTTCTTC	CASSLGVGIGYNEQFF
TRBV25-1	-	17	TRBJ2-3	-	TGTGCCAGCAGTGACCACCCCCGGGACGATTCCATCGGCGCGCAGTATTTT	CASSDHPRDDSIGAQYF
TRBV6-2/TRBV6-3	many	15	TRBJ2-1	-	TGTGCCAGCATCCACCGGGACACCTCCTACAATGAGCAGTTCTTC	CASIHRDTSYNEQFF
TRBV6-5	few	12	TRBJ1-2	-	TGTGCCAGCAGCCGCCAGGGCTATGGCTACACCTTC	CASSRQGYGYTF
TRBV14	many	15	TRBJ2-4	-	TGTGCCAGCAGCCCCTTCTCCGTAGCCAAAAACATTCAGTACTTC	CASSPFSVAKNIQYF
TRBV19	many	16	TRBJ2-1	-	TGTGCCAGTAGTATAACGGGGGCGGGCTCCTACAATGAGCAGTTCTTC	CASSITGAGSYNEQFF
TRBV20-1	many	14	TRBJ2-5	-	TGCAGTGCTAGAGAGCTAAGGGATTGGAGGACCCAGTACTTC	CSARELRDWRTQYF
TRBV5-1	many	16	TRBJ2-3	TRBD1	TGCGCCAGCAGCTTTTCACAGGGGGGAACCGAAGATACGCAGTATTTT	CASSFSQGGTEDTQYF
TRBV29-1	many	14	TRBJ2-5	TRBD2	TGCAGCGTTGCTGGCGGGAGACTCCAAGAGACCCAGTACTTC	CSVAGGRLQETQYF
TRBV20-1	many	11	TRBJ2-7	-	TGCAGTGCTATACTGAAATACGAGCAGTACTTC	CSAILKYEQYF
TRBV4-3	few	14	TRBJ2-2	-	TGCGCCAGCAGCCAATCCAGGGCCACCGGGGAGCTGTCTTTT	CASSQSRATGELSF
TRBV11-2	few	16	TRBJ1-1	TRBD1	TGTGCCAGCAGCTCCCAGGGGGGGGGAAGGGACACTGAAGCTTTCTTT	CASSSQGGGRDTEAFF